A single sample gave rise to the 18 T cell receptor beta chains below, sequenced in a study of T cell changes during pregnancy in multiple sclerosis. This table comes from immunoSEQ multiplex PCR, and its TCRdb copy is limited to in-frame clones, with some not included. The sample has 28,000 or so clones, 80% to 95% seen once. Sequences were derived from CD8+ T cells from peripheral blood mononuclear cells, sampled before pregnancy. These receptors were collected from a female donor with multiple sclerosis, enrolled in a pregnancy study.

The V gene is TRBV4-1, the J gene TRBJ2-5; D is ambiguous. CDR1 MGHRA and CDR2 YSYEKL come from the germline V gene. Trimming shortened V by 0 bases and J by 3 bases, and 14 bases separated the two germline ends. CDR3 size: 16 residues. The CDR3 reads CASSQDTLPPEETQYF. In nucleotides, the CDR3 is TGCGCCAGCAGCCAAGATACCCTTCCCCCAGAAGAGACCCAGTACTTC.

This chain uses TRBV7-8 with TRBJ2-1, with 9 bases fitting TRBD2. This CDR3 is built from 18 residues. Trimming at V came to 2 bases and at J to 3 bases, leaving 11 bases not matched to a gene. Germline-derived CDR1 and CDR2 are SGHVS and FQNEAQ. CDR3 sequence (DNA): TGTGCCAGCAGCTTAATGCTTTTGGCGGGAGGGGACTACAATGAGCAGTTCTTC. As protein: CASSLMLLAGGDYNEQFF.

V and J are TRBV12-5 and TRBJ2-1; 10 nucleotides line up with TRBD2. Germline V gene lookup returns CDR1 LGHNT and CDR2 FRNRAP. The length of the CDR3 is 16 residues. After removal of 3 bases from V and 7 bases from J, the junction contained 9 bases not matched to a gene. CDR3 protein: CASGLGLAGVGNEQFF. For the CDR3, the DNA is TGTGCTAGTGGTTTAGGTCTAGCGGGAGTGGGGAATGAGCAGTTCTTC.

The chain uses TRBV11-2 and TRBJ1-2; 10 nucleotides line up with TRBD1. This CDR3 has 18 amino acids. CDR1 is SGHAT, CDR2 FQNNGV, per germline. Unmatched junction bases numbered 11, after V lost 0 bases and J lost 4 bases. The CDR3 DNA follows: TGTGCCAGCAGCTTAGAGGGGGGGACAGGGGCACTGTCCTATGGCTACACCTTC. Amino acid sequence: CASSLEGGTGALSYGYTF.

The V and J genes are TRBV25-1 and TRBJ2-7, with 14 positions matching TRBD2. CDR1 is MGHDK, CDR2 SYGVNS, per germline. With V trimmed by 1 base and J by 7 bases, 6 bases remained unmatched. The CDR3 loop spans 16 amino acids. The CDR3 nucleotides read TGTGCCAGCAGTGAATCCGGGACTAGCGGGGGCCGAGAGCAGTACTTC. This codes for CASSESGTSGGREQYF.

In its sample, this clone was seen a few times. The rearrangement joins TRBV15 to TRBJ2-3, with D maybe TRBD2 (5 bases). CDR1 is LNHNV, CDR2 YYDKDF, per germline (reference sequence). The CDR3 extends over 14 amino acids. With 5 bases removed from V and 6 bases from J, the gap between germline ends came to 15 bases. The CDR3 region is CATSQEEEADTQYF. The CDR3 DNA is TGTGCCACCAGCCAAGAAGAGGAGGCGGATACGCAGTATTTT.

The chain uses TRBV19 and TRBJ2-3; 10 nucleotides line up with TRBD2. V trimming: 7 bases; J trimming: 6 bases; junction bases outside the gene matches: 10. Germline V CDR1 and CDR2: LNHDA, SQIVND (reference sequence). The length of the CDR3 is 15 residues. DNA of the CDR3: TGTGCCAGTACCGCTCTAGCGGGAGAGCGCGATACGCAGTATTTT. Translated, it gives CASTALAGERDTQYF.

The CDR3 coding sequence is TGCAGCGTTGATATGGACAGGAACAATAACTATGGCTACACCTTC. It codes for CSVDMDRNNNYGYTF. The chain couples TRBV29-1 to TRBJ1-2; 7 bases match TRBD1. V lost 3 bases and J lost 1; bases outside the gene matches: 8. Germline assignment: CDR1 SQVTM and CDR2 ANQGSEA. CDR3 size: 15 residues.

V is TRBV4-3 and J is TRBJ2-1; 9 bases are a match to TRBD2. Looked up from germline, CDR1 is LGHNA and CDR2 is YSLEER. V trimming: 3 bases; J trimming: 4 bases; junction bases outside the gene matches: 7. CDR3 length equals 16 residues. Here the CDR3 DNA reads TGCGCCAGCAGCCAGGATTCTAGCGGGGCTTACAATGAGCAGTTCTTC. This codes for CASSQDSSGAYNEQFF.

The chain joins TRBV11-3 to TRBJ2-7; 7 positions agree with TRBD2. The CDR3 has 14 amino acids. V lost 5 bases, J lost 0 bases, and 4 bases stayed unmatched. CDR1 is SGHNT, CDR2 YENEEA, per germline. The CDR3 DNA reads as TGTGCCAGCAGCCATAGCGGGCTCTCCTACGAGCAGTACTTC. Protein: CASSHSGLSYEQYF.

V gene TRBV19 combines with J gene TRBJ2-1; D unresolved. The germline CDR1 and CDR2 sequences are LNHDA and SQIVND (reference sequence). The CDR3 spans 14 residues. V was shortened by 8 bases and J by 2 bases, with 13 bases between the two germline ends. DNA for the CDR3: TGTGCCAGTCGCGACATCCGAACCTACAATGAGCAGTTCTTC. Protein: CASRDIRTYNEQFF.

The rearrangement joins TRBV9 to TRBJ1-1; TRBD1 might be the D (6 bases). Trimming cost V 3 bases and J 3 bases, with 18 bases left between them. The CDR3 extends over 16 amino acids. Germline values: CDR1 SGDLS, CDR2 YYNGEE. CDR3 sequence: CASSGPFTGIDTEAFF. In DNA form, the CDR3 reads TGTGCCAGCAGCGGACCCTTCACAGGGATCGACACTGAAGCTTTCTTT.

The chain joins TRBV19 to TRBJ1-1; possibly TRBD1 for D (5 bases). Germline values: CDR1 LNHDA, CDR2 SQIVND (reference sequence). V was shortened by 4 bases and J by 0 bases, with 9 bases between the two germline ends. The CDR3 is 14 amino acids. This chain's CDR3 is CASSTPGMNTEAFF. In DNA, the CDR3 is TGTGCCAGTAGTACACCAGGGATGAACACTGAAGCTTTCTTT.

This clone was seen only once. This sequence joins TRBV28 and TRBJ2-1, with a weak D call TRBD2 (6 bases). Trimming left V 5 bases short and J 5 bases short, with 13 bases between. This CDR3 spans 14 amino acids. CDR1 and CDR2 from the germline V gene are MDHEN and SYDVKM. The DNA for the CDR3 is TGTGCCAGCAGTCCCCAGCGGGTAAACAATGAGCAGTTCTTC. Its protein product is CASSPQRVNNEQFF. The complete variable domain, with remaining parts taken from reference TRBV28 and TRBJ2-1, reads DVKVTQSSRYLVKRTGEKVFLECVQDMDHENMFWYRQDPGLGLRLIYFSYDVKMKEKGDIPEGYSVSREKKERFSLILESASTNQTSMYLCASSPQRVNNEQFFGPGTRLTVL.

The chain has TRBV27 and TRBJ1-5; D unresolved. There are 15 residues in the CDR3. Germline V gene data show CDR1 as MNHEY and CDR2 as SMNVEV (reference sequence). The V end lost 3 bases, the J end lost 2 bases, and 11 bases lay between the germline ends. CDR3 in amino acids: CASSFSGRGNQPQHF. CDR3 sequence (DNA): TGTGCCAGCAGTTTTTCGGGGAGGGGCAATCAGCCCCAGCATTTT.

The chain carries TRBV6-6 and TRBJ1-1; D is ambiguous. Germline CDR1 is MNHNY and CDR2 is SVGAGI (reference sequence). CDR3 size: 11 residues. V gave up 6 bases and J gave up 1 base, with 3 bases separating them. The CDR3: CASSRNTEAFF. The CDR3 DNA is TGTGCCAGCAGCAGGAACACTGAAGCTTTCTTT.

This chain uses TRBV4-2 with TRBJ2-7; D is possibly TRBD1 (5 bases). Germline-derived CDR1 and CDR2 are LGHNA and YNFKEQ. This CDR3 has 16 amino acids. With 0 bases removed from V and 1 base from J, the gap between germline ends came to 13 bases. CDR3 sequence (DNA): TGTGCCAGCAGCCAAGATACCCCAGACAGATCCTACGAGCAGTACTTC. Translating it yields CASSQDTPDRSYEQYF.

The chain recombines TRBV19 with TRBJ2-1; maybe TRBD2 (6 bases). V was clipped by 9 bases and J by 4 bases, with 16 bases between them. Looked up from germline, CDR1 is LNHDA and CDR2 is SQIVND (reference sequence). The CDR3 runs to 14 residues. The CDR3 region is CASQTRVPYNEQFF. CDR3 coding DNA: TGTGCCAGCCAGACTAGAGTTCCTTACAATGAGCAGTTCTTC. Using reference TRBV19 and TRBJ2-1 for the parts outside the CDR3, the full variable domain is DGGITQSPKYLFRKEGQNVTLSCEQNLNHDAMYWYRQDPGQGLRLIYYSQIVNDFQKGDIAEGYSVSREKKESFPLTVTSAQKNPTAFYLCASQTRVPYNEQFFGPGTRLTVL.